The entry below describes one TCR beta chain. The antigen is undetermined. This entry belongs to a study of Ad26.COV2.S vaccination and SARS-CoV-2 variants. Background on the study: The COV1001 Ad26.COV2.S trial arm included the donor.

Findings of the study overall: Higher spike-specific TCR breadth was found in vaccine recipients than in placebo recipients.

Stated treatment: 15 to 20 received Ad26.COV2.S at low or high dose, single or two shots; roughly five received placebo; per-sample allocation not given. Samples analyzed were those drawn on day 63 after the first vaccine or placebo injection. Data came from immunoSEQ multiplex PCR; TCRdb stores just in-frame clones and leaves some out. Here the sample spans hundreds of thousands of clones, 90% being singletons. There are 16 residues in the CDR3. Germline V gene data show CDR1 as SGDLS and CDR2 as YYNGEE. Unmatched junction bases numbered 8, after V lost 0 bases and J lost 7 bases. This TCR was sampled from a person aged 18-65 years who received the Ad26.COV2.S COVID-19 vaccine or a placebo. The sample consisted of peripheral blood, taken in a trial of Ad26.COV2.S vaccine versus placebo. This chain connects TRBV9 to TRBJ2-7; TRBD2 matches at 12 bases. The DNA of the CDR3 is TGTGCCAGCAGCGTAGGGACTAGCGGGGCCCCTGAAGAGCAGTACTTC. Residues: CASSVGTSGAPEEQYF.